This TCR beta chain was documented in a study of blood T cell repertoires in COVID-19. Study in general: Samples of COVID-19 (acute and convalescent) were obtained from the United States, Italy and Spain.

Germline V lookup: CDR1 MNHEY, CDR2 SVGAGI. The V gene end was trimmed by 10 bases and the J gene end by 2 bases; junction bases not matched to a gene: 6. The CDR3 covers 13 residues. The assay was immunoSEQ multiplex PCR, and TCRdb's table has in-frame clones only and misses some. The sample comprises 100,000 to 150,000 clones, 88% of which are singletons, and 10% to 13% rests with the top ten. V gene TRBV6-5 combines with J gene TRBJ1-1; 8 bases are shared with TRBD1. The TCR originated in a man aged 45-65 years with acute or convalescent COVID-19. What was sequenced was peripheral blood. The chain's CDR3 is CATGQGINTEAFF. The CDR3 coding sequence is TGTGCCACTGGACAGGGAATAAACACTGAAGCTTTCTTT.